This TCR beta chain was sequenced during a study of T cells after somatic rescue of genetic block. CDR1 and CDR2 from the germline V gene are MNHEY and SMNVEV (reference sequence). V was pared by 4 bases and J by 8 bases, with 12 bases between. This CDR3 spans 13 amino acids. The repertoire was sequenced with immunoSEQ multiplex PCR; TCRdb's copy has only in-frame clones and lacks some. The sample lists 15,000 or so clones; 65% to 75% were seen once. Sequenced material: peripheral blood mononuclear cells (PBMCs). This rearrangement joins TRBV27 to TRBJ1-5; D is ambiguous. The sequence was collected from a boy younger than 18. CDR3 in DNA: TGTGCCAGCAGTTCTCCAGGCCGGGAGCCCCAGCATTTT. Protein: CASSSPGREPQHF.